This TCR beta chain was profiled in a study of OX40 agonist ivuxolimab in advanced cancers. The overall study: Ivuxolimab, an antibody that agonizes OX40 (CD134), was administered to the patients.

Germline loops: CDR1 SEHNR, CDR2 FQNEAQ (reference sequence). Trimming pared 4 bases from V and 4 bases from J, leaving 8 bases between. The CDR3 loop spans 13 amino acids. The repertoire was sequenced with immunoSEQ multiplex PCR; TCRdb's copy has only in-frame clones and lacks some. The profile covers about 81,000 clones, with approximately 94% appearing a single time and 13% to 15% taken by the ten largest. This chain uses TRBV7-9 with TRBJ1-5; D call uncertain. Material: CD4+ or CD8+ T cells sorted from blood, obtained in a trial of the OX40 agonist ivuxolimab. This TCR came from an adult with an advanced solid tumor such as melanoma, head and neck, liver or kidney cancer. The CDR3 DNA is TGTGCCAGCAGCTCGTGGGCTAATCAGCCCCAGCATTTT. Residues: CASSSWANQPQHF.